The 27 T cell receptor beta chains in this list originate from one sample, sequenced in a study of HIV-infected patients and healthy controls. Using its own MiXCR run on the 5' RACE reads, TCRdb lists one record per CDR3 protein. The data show roughly 68,000 distinct CDR3 sequences, roughly a fifth seen once. Sequencing was done on a sample of CD4+ T cells from blood. These receptors were collected from a human donor in good health.

The rearrangement uses TRBV5-1 and TRBJ2-7; TRBD2 matches 7 bases. The CDR3 contains 15 residues. V was pared by 0 bases and J by 2 bases, with 5 bases of the junction left unmatched. Germline values: CDR1 SGHRS, CDR2 YFSETQ. The CDR3 sequence: CASSLAQRGPYEQYF. For the CDR3, the DNA is TGCGCCAGCAGCTTGGCCCAGCGGGGCCCCTACGAGCAGTACTTC. The full variable domain, rest sourced from reference TRBV5-1 and TRBJ2-7, is KAGVTQTPRYLIKTRGQQVTLSCSPISGHRSVSWYQQTPGQGLQFLFEYFSETQRNKGNFPGRFSGRQFSNSRSEMNVSTLELGDSALYLCASSLAQRGPYEQYFGPGTRLTVT.

This clonotype appeared many times. The CDR3 nucleotides are TGTGCCAGCAGTGAAGGGGGTCGAGCCAGTCAGCCCCAGCATTTT. Its translation is CASSEGGRASQPQHF. V and J are TRBV6-1 and TRBJ1-5, with D uncertain. The CDR3 runs to 15 residues. Germline-derived CDR1 and CDR2 are MNHNS and SASEGT. The V end lost 1 base, the J end lost 6 bases, and 13 bases lay between the germline ends.

At least ten counts were recorded for this clonotype. The chain couples TRBV28 to TRBJ2-7, with D possibly matching TRBD1 (7 bases). Per the germline V gene, CDR1 is MDHEN and CDR2 is SYDVKM. The CDR3 extends over 14 amino acids. The V gene lost 5 bases and the J gene lost 4 bases, with 15 bases spanning the gap. In DNA form, the CDR3 reads TGTGCCAGCAGTCCAGCAGGGGGAGGATACGAGCAGTACTTC. Translated: CASSPAGGGYEQYF.

At least ten counts were recorded for this clonotype. This sequence joins TRBV25-1 and TRBJ2-7, with D possibly matching TRBD1 (6 bases). The CDR3 has 14 residues. Germline-derived CDR1 and CDR2 are MGHDK and SYGVNS. The V and J ends lost 3 bases and 1 base respectively, with 10 bases between them. The CDR3 coding sequence is TGTGCCAGCAGTGACAGTAGGGGGTCCTACGAGCAGTACTTC. Amino acid sequence: CASSDSRGSYEQYF.

The sample holds many counts of this clonotype. DNA for the CDR3: TGCAGCGTAAGGACAGAAAATCAGCCCCAGCATTTT. Translating it yields CSVRTENQPQHF. The chain employs TRBV29-1 and TRBJ1-5, with D perhaps matching TRBD1 (6 bases). The CDR3 length is 12 residues. Trimming shortened V by 6 bases and J by 4 bases, and 10 bases separated the two germline ends. Germline lookup yields CDR1 SQVTM and CDR2 ANQGSEA.

The chain is built from TRBV11-2 and TRBJ1-4; no firm D call. This CDR3 is built from 12 residues. Trimming took off 0 bases at V and 8 bases at J, with 4 bases between the two ends. In germline, CDR1 is SGHAT, CDR2 FQNNGV. The CDR3 DNA follows: TGTGCCAGCAGCTTAGACGGGGAAAAACTGTTTTTT. Residues: CASSLDGEKLFF.

The table lists this clonotype with a few counts. The genes are TRBV6-1 and TRBJ2-1; no clear D gene. The CDR3 consists of 10 residues. CDR1 and CDR2 from the germline V gene are MNHNS and SASEGT. The V and J ends lost 8 bases and 8 bases respectively, with 7 bases between them. CDR3 in amino acids: CASLGYEQFF. The CDR3 bases are TGTGCCAGCCTGGGGTATGAGCAGTTCTTC.

At least ten counts were recorded for this clonotype. The J gene is TRBJ1-1, the V gene TRBV5-5, with D possibly being TRBD1 (6 bases). The CDR3 consists of 16 residues. Germline CDR1 reads SGHKS; CDR2 reads YYEKEE (reference sequence). V lost 4 bases and J 4 bases, leaving 20 bases between the germline ends. CDR3 region: CASSATGQRTGTEAFF. The DNA of the CDR3 is TGTGCCAGCAGCGCGACCGGACAGAGGACGGGCACTGAAGCTTTCTTT.

The genes are TRBV15 and TRBJ1-1; D possibly corresponds to TRBD1 (6 bases). With 0 bases removed from V and 11 bases from J, the gap between germline ends came to 13 bases. Germline V gene sequence: CDR1 LNHNV, CDR2 YYDKDF (reference sequence). The CDR3 consists of 13 residues. As DNA, the CDR3 is TGTGCCACCAGCAGAGATTGGGGGCAGGTTGCTTTCTTT. Its translation is CATSRDWGQVAFF.

This chain connects TRBV7-2 to TRBJ2-1; no definite D call. With 1 base removed from V and 3 bases from J, the gap between germline ends came to 7 bases. CDR3 length: 14 amino acids. Germline CDR1 SGHTA, CDR2 FQGNSA. The CDR3 is CASSLVGLYNEQFF. CDR3 DNA: TGTGCCAGCAGCTTAGTAGGGCTCTACAATGAGCAGTTCTTC.

The chain employs TRBV27 and TRBJ2-5; 7 bases align to TRBD2. CDR1 is MNHEY, CDR2 SMNVEV, per germline (reference sequence). The J segment lost 5 bases and the V segment lost 6 bases, leaving 15 bases of the junction unmatched. The CDR3 runs to 16 residues. This CDR3 reads CASSLERDHYGETQYF. The CDR3 nucleotides are TGTGCCAGCAGCCTAGAGCGGGACCACTATGGGGAGACCCAGTACTTC.

V and J are TRBV6-5 and TRBJ2-2; the D is unclear. V lost 0 bases, J lost 2 bases, and 7 bases lay in between. The CDR3 totals 15 residues. The germline V gene has CDR1 MNHEY and CDR2 SVGAGI. The CDR3 region is CASSYSPDNTGELFF. CDR3 nucleotides: TGTGCCAGCAGTTACTCGCCGGACAACACCGGGGAGCTGTTTTTT.

At least ten counts were recorded for this clonotype. The rearrangement joins TRBV20-1 to TRBJ2-1; D uncertain. The V end was cut by 5 bases, the J end by 9 bases, with 14 bases between. This CDR3 region has 12 residues. CDR1 is DFQATT and CDR2 is SNEGSKA in the germline V gene (reference sequence). DNA for the CDR3: TGCAGTGCTCTGGACGGTCTGGTTGAGCAGTTCTTC. Translating gives CSALDGLVEQFF.

This clonotype has ten or more counts. The chain employs TRBV20-1 and TRBJ2-5; the match to TRBD2 covers 7 bases. The CDR3 runs 13 residues. Germline V gene data show CDR1 as DFQATT and CDR2 as SNEGSKA (reference sequence). The junction had 4 bases not matched to a gene; V was cut back by 1 base and J by 5 bases. CDR3 DNA sequence: TGCAGTGCTAGAGGGGAGGGAGGGGAGACCCAGTACTTC. This translates into CSARGEGGETQYF.

This clonotype has ten or more counts. The chain uses TRBV15 and TRBJ1-5; D is ambiguous. V lost 0 bases and J lost 3, with 6 bases in between. The CDR3 extends over 14 amino acids. Germline V gene lookup returns CDR1 LNHNV and CDR2 YYDKDF (reference sequence). CDR3 residues: CATSRDSYNQPQHF. CDR3 nucleotide sequence: TGTGCCACCAGCAGAGACAGTTACAATCAGCCCCAGCATTTT. Full variable domain (rest looked up from reference TRBV15 and TRBJ1-5): DAMVIQNPRYQVTQFGKPVTLSCSQTLNHNVMYWYQQKSSQAPKLLFHYYDKDFNNEADTPDNFQSRRPNTSFCFLDIRSPGLGDTAMYLCATSRDSYNQPQHFGDGTRLSIL.

The chain recombines TRBV5-1 with TRBJ2-5; 11 positions agree with TRBD2. Trimming cost V 3 bases and J 4 bases; bases outside gene matches: 2. The V gene's germline CDR1 is SGHRS and CDR2 YFSETQ. There are 14 residues in the CDR3. The chain's CDR3 is CASSSLAGGETQYF. Here the CDR3 DNA reads TGCGCCAGCAGCTCTCTAGCGGGAGGAGAGACCCAGTACTTC.

Many counts were recorded for this clonotype. This rearrangement joins TRBV7-2 to TRBJ2-7; D gene ambiguous. V lost 0 bases to trimming and J lost 7 bases, with 13 bases between them. CDR3 length equals 14 residues. Germline V lookup: CDR1 SGHTA, CDR2 FQGNSA. CDR3 sequence: CASSLATQNGEQYF. CDR3 in DNA: TGTGCCAGCAGCTTAGCGACACAGAATGGGGAGCAGTACTTC.

This chain connects TRBV7-2 to TRBJ1-5, with D perhaps matching TRBD1 (6 bases). Germline CDR1 and CDR2: SGHTA and FQGNSA. V was cut by 2 bases and J by 6 bases, with 23 bases left in between. CDR3 length: 18 residues. Here the CDR3 DNA reads TGTGCCAGCAGCTTACTACCATTACGGGGGCAGGTTGGTCAGCCCCAGCATTTT. Residues: CASSLLPLRGQVGQPQHF.

This chain connects TRBV18 to TRBJ1-5; D ambiguous. Germline values: CDR1 KGHSH, CDR2 LQKENI. V was cut by 2 bases and J by 6 bases, with 8 bases left in between. The CDR3 consists of 13 residues. CDR3 amino acids: CASSPGPFQPQHF. The CDR3 DNA is TGTGCCAGCTCACCAGGGCCCTTTCAGCCCCAGCATTTT.

V is TRBV7-9 and J is TRBJ2-5; 9 positions agree with TRBD2. The germline V gene encodes CDR1 SEHNR and CDR2 FQNEAQ (reference sequence). V lost 5 bases and J lost 5; bases outside the gene matches: 9. The CDR3 has 15 amino acids. The CDR3 sequence: CASSRGLAPRETQYF. As DNA, the CDR3 is TGTGCCAGCAGCCGGGGACTAGCCCCGCGGGAGACCCAGTACTTC.

The V gene is TRBV12-3 or TRBV12-4, the J gene TRBJ1-6; D is possibly TRBD1 (5 bases). V was clipped by 0 bases and J by 7 bases, with 7 bases between them. The CDR3 spans 14 residues. The CDR3 DNA follows: TGTGCCAGCAGTTTAGCAGGGGTGAATTCACCCCTCCACTTT. This sequence encodes CASSLAGVNSPLHF.

This clonotype was seen at least ten times. V usage is TRBV10-3 and J usage is TRBJ2-1, with TRBD1 identical over 10 bases. The CDR3 is made up of 15 amino acids. Germline V gene data show CDR1 as ENHRY and CDR2 as SYGVKD. The junction had 3 bases not matched to a gene; V was cut back by 3 bases and J by 4 bases. The CDR3 region is CAISEGTGVYNEQFF. CDR3 bases: TGTGCCATCAGTGAAGGGACAGGGGTTTACAATGAGCAGTTCTTC.

This rearrangement joins TRBV18 to TRBJ1-5; D is uncertain. The germline CDR1 and CDR2 sequences are KGHSH and LQKENI. Trimming cost V 1 base and J 1 base, with 8 bases left between them. The CDR3 covers 15 residues. The CDR3 loop reads CASSPRGESNQPQHF. The CDR3 nucleotides read TGTGCCAGCTCACCACGAGGAGAAAGCAATCAGCCCCAGCATTTT. Looking up the rest from reference TRBV18 and TRBJ1-5 gives the full variable domain: NAGVMQNPRHLVRRRGQEARLRCSPMKGHSHVYWYRQLPEEGLKFMVYLQKENIIDESGMPKERFSAEFPKEGPSILRIQQVVRGDSAAYFCASSPRGESNQPQHFGDGTRLSIL.

There are a few counts of this clonotype. CDR3 loop: CASSPGTSDRADTQYF. CDR3 coding DNA: TGTGCCAGCTCACCAGGGACTAGTGATCGCGCAGATACGCAGTATTTT. The genes are TRBV18 and TRBJ2-3, with 8 bases matching TRBD2. The germline CDR1 and CDR2 sequences are KGHSH and LQKENI. The CDR3 runs 16 residues. V lost 2 bases and J lost 4; bases outside the gene matches: 8.

A single count supports this clonotype. The chain uses TRBV3-1 and TRBJ1-2; unclear D gene. The germline V gene encodes CDR1 LGHDT and CDR2 YNNKEL (reference sequence). The CDR3 consists of 18 residues. The ends were cut back, 0 bases at V and 9 bases at J, with 26 bases in the middle. CDR3 residues: CASSQDCGTSFYFLCYTF. For the CDR3, the DNA is TGTGCCAGCAGCCAAGATTGCGGCACCTCATTTTATTTCTTATGCTACACCTTC.

Only a few counts were recorded for this clonotype. The chain couples TRBV6-5 to TRBJ1-1, with TRBD1 matching 9 bases. With V trimmed by 8 bases and J by 5 bases, 12 bases remained unmatched. Germline CDR1 reads MNHEY; CDR2 reads SVGAGI. This CDR3 region has 15 residues. CDR3 DNA sequence: TGTGCCAGCGCGCGCCCGGGACAGGGAGGGACTGAAGCTTTCTTT. This gives the protein CASARPGQGGTEAFF.

The chain uses TRBV20-1 and TRBJ2-5; the D gene is possibly TRBD1 (6 bases). The CDR3 has 15 residues. Per germline, CDR1 DFQATT and CDR2 SNEGSKA (reference sequence). Between the trimmed V and J ends, which lost 3 bases and 1 base, there was a span of 15 bases. The CDR3 region is CSARPPQGIQETQYF. The CDR3 coding sequence is TGCAGTGCTAGGCCCCCCCAGGGGATCCAAGAGACCCAGTACTTC.